What follows is one T cell receptor (beta chain) and its context. Its binding antigen is unknown. Within one base of it there is no much larger clone, and no base qualities were kept. Library prep was done by the immunoSEQ multiplex PCR assay. TCRdb took over this immuneACCESS table, retaining in-frame rearrangements with V and J assigned. Such tables are incomplete; in checked studies, under half of the missing clones stem from an unresolved V gene, and the remainder is unexplained. The sample table contains some 200,000 clones; only one count was recorded for approximately 92% of them. Almost 1.5% of the sample lies in the top ten. The data were obtained in a study of control samples from healthy donors and cancer patients (dated by TCRdb to the early 2020s). From the germline V gene, CDR1 is SGHRS and CDR2 is YFSETQ. A distance of 12 bases separates the germline ends of V and J, which lose 4 bases and 7 bases respectively. The CDR3, cysteine through phenylalanine, is 13 amino acids long. Only the CDR3 DNA stays, 39 bases, in frame from base 1.

The sequence derives from a man between 18 and 29 years old in good health. Sequencing was carried out using blood. The chain was built from TRBV5-1 and TRBJ2-4; TRBD2 is a weak D gene call, 6 bases matching. The sequenced DNA is TGCGCCAGCAGCGTGGTTGGGGGGAACATTCAGTACTTC. It is translated as CASSVVGGNIQYF.